Each of the 26 T cell receptor beta chains below was sequenced from the same sample in a study of siplizumab effects on memory and regulatory T cells. TCRdb keeps only in-frame clones here, not all; method: immunoSEQ multiplex PCR. The sample shows some 96,000 clones, roughly 93% of them seen only once. Material for sequencing was non-Treg CD4+ T cells sorted from blood. These receptors all stem from a human donor in good health.

This sequence joins TRBV5-1 and TRBJ2-5, with D perhaps given as TRBD1 or TRBD2 (5 bases each). Germline V gene sequence: CDR1 SGHRS, CDR2 YFSETQ. The CDR3 is 13 amino acids. V was clipped by 0 bases and J by 10 bases, with 13 bases between them. The DNA of the CDR3 is TGCGCCAGCAGCTTGGGGGACGGAACGGGCCAGTACTTC. It is translated as CASSLGDGTGQYF.

V and J are TRBV13 and TRBJ1-4, with 8 bases identical to TRBD1. Germline trimming cut 3 bases from V and 7 bases from J; bases unmatched to any gene: 19. The CDR3 has 19 amino acids. CDR1 is PRHDT and CDR2 is FYEKMQ in the germline V gene (reference sequence). The CDR3 DNA is TGTGCCAGCAGCTTCAATAAAATTGGACAGGGTAAGATCCTTGAAAAACTGTTTTTT. This sequence encodes CASSFNKIGQGKILEKLFF.

The CDR3 region is CASIPRAVRKNIQYF. DNA of the CDR3: TGTGCCAGCATCCCCCGGGCCGTACGAAAAAACATTCAGTACTTC. V and J are TRBV4-2 and TRBJ2-4; D not certain. Germline CDR1 reads LGHNA; CDR2 reads YNFKEQ. V was cut by 7 bases and J by 4 bases, with 17 bases left in between. The CDR3 consists of 15 residues.

The chain joins TRBV5-1 to TRBJ2-7, with 8 bases aligning to TRBD1. The J segment lost 3 bases and the V segment lost 3 bases, leaving 5 bases of the junction unmatched. The CDR3 is 14 amino acids. From germline, CDR1 is SGHRS and CDR2 YFSETQ. For the CDR3, the DNA is TGCGCCAGCAGCTCGAACGGACAGGGCTACGAGCAGTACTTC. Translated: CASSSNGQGYEQYF.

The chain carries TRBV4-1 and TRBJ2-7; 10 positions agree with TRBD2. Trimming took 1 base from V and 4 from J; bases not matched to a gene: 4. The CDR3 consists of 15 residues. Germline V CDR1 and CDR2: MGHRA, YSYEKL. The CDR3 protein is CASSQASGSNYEQYF. For the CDR3, the DNA is TGCGCCAGCAGCCAAGCTAGCGGGAGTAATTACGAGCAGTACTTC.

This sequence joins TRBV5-5 and TRBJ2-3; possibly TRBD2 for D (5 bases). The CDR3 totals 12 residues. Germline lookup yields CDR1 SGHKS and CDR2 YYEKEE (reference sequence). V was clipped by 7 bases and J by 1 base, with 7 bases between them. The CDR3 is CASFSGTDTQYF. The CDR3 DNA reads as TGTGCCAGCTTTAGCGGCACAGATACGCAGTATTTT.

This clone appeared a single time. This sequence joins TRBV6-1 and TRBJ1-3; D call uncertain. Trimming shortened V by 7 bases and J by 4 bases, and 8 bases separated the two germline ends. CDR3 length: 12 residues. Germline CDR1 and CDR2: MNHNS and SASEGT. This CDR3 reads CASTPAGNTIYF. In DNA form, the CDR3 reads TGTGCCAGCACCCCTGCCGGAAACACCATATATTTT.

The chain recombines TRBV7-2 with TRBJ2-7, with 7 positions matching TRBD2. The CDR3 is 15 amino acids. With 5 bases clipped from V and 0 bases from J, the junction kept 7 bases outside the gene matches. CDR1 SGHTA and CDR2 FQGNSA come from the germline V gene. The CDR3 loop is CASSPIAGDSYEQYF. The CDR3, as DNA: TGTGCCAGCAGCCCCATTGCGGGAGACTCCTACGAGCAGTACTTC.

V usage is TRBV2 and J usage is TRBJ2-5, with 8 bases fitting TRBD1. CDR3 size: 15 residues. Germline lookup yields CDR1 SNHLY and CDR2 FYNNEI. Losses at the gene ends were 7 bases for V and 5 bases for J; bases not matched to a gene: 12. The CDR3 here is CASKNRQGMEETQYF. CDR3 nucleotide sequence: TGTGCCAGCAAGAACAGACAGGGGATGGAGGAGACCCAGTACTTC.

This chain connects TRBV4-1 to TRBJ2-6; TRBD1 matches at 10 bases. V trimming: 4 bases; J trimming: 2 bases; junction bases outside the gene matches: 5. The CDR3 loop spans 17 amino acids. Germline V CDR1 and CDR2: MGHRA, YSYEKL. The CDR3 sequence: CASSRRTGGTGANVLTF. The CDR3 DNA follows: TGCGCCAGCAGCCGGAGGACAGGGGGGACTGGGGCCAACGTCCTGACTTTC.

The gene calls are TRBV18 and TRBJ1-1; no reliable D call. The CDR3 consists of 12 residues. From germline, CDR1 is KGHSH and CDR2 LQKENI. The germline V and J ends were trimmed by 6 bases and 6 bases, with 11 bases remaining between them. CDR3 sequence: CASSRYEAEAFF. The CDR3 nucleotides are TGTGCCAGCTCGCGCTATGAGGCTGAAGCTTTCTTT.

V gene TRBV5-1 combines with J gene TRBJ2-7; the D gene is possibly TRBD2 (7 bases). The CDR3 loop spans 14 amino acids. V was pared by 7 bases and J by 0 bases, with 14 bases between. Germline V gives CDR1 SGHRS, CDR2 YFSETQ. For the CDR3, the DNA is TGCGCCAGCCGGGGAGGGGGAAACTCCTACGAGCAGTACTTC. Translation gives CASRGGGNSYEQYF.

The chain employs TRBV7-9 and TRBJ2-6, with 9 bases aligning to TRBD1. Trimming cost V 5 bases and J 1 base; bases outside gene matches: 9. This CDR3 spans 18 amino acids. Germline V gene sequence: CDR1 SEHNR, CDR2 FQNEAQ (reference sequence). The CDR3 DNA is TGTGCCAGCAGCCTACCCGGGACAGGGTTTTCTGGGGCCAACGTCCTGACTTTC. Its protein is CASSLPGTGFSGANVLTF.

The chain recombines TRBV6-1 with TRBJ1-5, with 7 nucleotides matching TRBD1. The CDR3 extends over 15 amino acids. The ends lost 6 bases at V and 1 base at J; junction bases unmatched: 6. CDR1 and CDR2 from the germline V gene are MNHNS and SASEGT. CDR3 in DNA: TGTGCCAGCAGCAGACAGGGAGGGAGCAATCAGCCCCAGCATTTT. It encodes CASSRQGGSNQPQHF.

The chain carries TRBV18 and TRBJ2-7, with a weak D call TRBD1 (5 bases). Germline CDR1 and CDR2: KGHSH and LQKENI. CDR3 length equals 15 residues. The V end lost 2 bases, the J end lost 5 bases, and 16 bases lay between the germline ends. The CDR3 is CASSPEAGLVDEQYF. The CDR3 coding sequence is TGTGCCAGCTCACCAGAGGCAGGGTTGGTGGACGAGCAGTACTTC.

Only one count was recorded for this clone. The junction does not match germline at one end; this may be a read error. The identical CDR3 is also encoded by other nucleotide sequences in the sample. The CDR3 protein is CASSYGQASGYTF. The CDR3 DNA reads TGCGCCAGCAGCTATGGACAGGCTTCTGGCTACACCTTC. The chain recombines TRBV7-8 with TRBJ1-2; TRBD1 agrees at 7 bases. The CDR3 length is 13 residues. CDR1 SGHVS and CDR2 FQNEAQ come from the germline V gene. Full variable domain (rest looked up from reference TRBV7-8 and TRBJ1-2): GAGVSQSPRYKVAKRGQDVALRCDPISGHVSLFWYQQALGQGPEFLTYFQNEAQLDKSGLPSDRFFAERPEGSVSTLKIQRTQQEDSAVYLCASSYGQASGYTFGSGTRLTVV.

V usage is TRBV28 and J usage is TRBJ2-7; D may correspond to TRBD1 or TRBD2 (5 bases each). CDR3 length: 14 amino acids. Germline CDR1 is MDHEN and CDR2 is SYDVKM. V was clipped by 2 bases and J by 1 base, with 9 bases between them. The CDR3 DNA is TGTGCCAGCAGTTTAGATGGGGGTTCCTACGAGCAGTACTTC. This codes for CASSLDGGSYEQYF.

The chain couples TRBV25-1 to TRBJ2-6; the D is unclear. CDR1 is MGHDK and CDR2 is SYGVNS in the germline V gene. Trimming left V 8 bases short and J 0 bases short, with 20 bases between. The CDR3 spans 18 residues. The CDR3 sequence is CASGLTTDRPSGANVLTF. The CDR3 DNA sequence: TGTGCCAGCGGTCTGACGACGGATCGGCCCTCTGGGGCCAACGTCCTGACTTTC.

The rearrangement joins TRBV5-1 to TRBJ2-1; weak D call: TRBD1 (5 bases). With 3 bases removed from V and 6 bases from J, the gap between germline ends came to 10 bases. The CDR3 extends over 13 amino acids. Looked up from germline, CDR1 is SGHRS and CDR2 is YFSETQ. The DNA of the CDR3 is TGCGCCAGCAGCTCCACAGGTGTCAATGAGCAGTTCTTC. It specifies CASSSTGVNEQFF.

CDR3 in DNA: TGTGCCAGCAGCTCTAGCGGGAGGTCGAACACCGGGGAGCTGTTTTTT. Translating gives CASSSSGRSNTGELFF. The gene calls are TRBV7-8 and TRBJ2-2, with 11 bases identical to TRBD2. Trimming cost V 4 bases and J 0 bases; bases outside gene matches: 1. Germline lookup yields CDR1 SGHVS and CDR2 FQNEAQ. The length of the CDR3 is 16 residues.

For this clone: The junction departs from germline at one end; a sequencing error may be responsible. This chain connects TRBV7-7 to TRBJ2-2; 8 bases are shared with TRBD1. Germline V gene sequence: CDR1 SSHAT, CDR2 FNYEAQ (reference sequence). The CDR3 is made up of 15 amino acids. Written as DNA, the CDR3 is TGTGCTAGCAGCCTGGACACAGGGGGCACCGGGGAGCTGTTTTTT. Translated, it gives CASSLDTGGTGELFF.

The chain joins TRBV7-9 to TRBJ2-3; D unclear. The CDR3 spans 12 residues. Between the trimmed V and J ends, which lost 5 bases and 3 bases, there was a span of 6 bases. The V gene's germline CDR1 is SEHNR and CDR2 FQNEAQ (reference sequence). This chain's CDR3 is CASSDITDTQYF. DNA of the CDR3: TGTGCCAGCAGCGACATTACAGATACGCAGTATTTT.

This clone has just one count. The rearrangement uses TRBV19 and TRBJ2-3; TRBD1 agrees at 8 bases. Per the germline V gene, CDR1 is LNHDA and CDR2 is SQIVND (reference sequence). The CDR3 is 16 residues long. The V gene end was trimmed by 6 bases and the J gene end by 0 bases; junction bases not matched to a gene: 8. CDR3 region: CASSPPRTGSTDTQYF. The CDR3 region has the DNA TGTGCCAGTAGCCCTCCACGGACAGGGAGCACAGATACGCAGTATTTT.

This chain connects TRBV11-3 to TRBJ2-5; 11 bases fit TRBD2. Trimming removed 5 bases from V and 2 bases from J; junction bases left unmatched: 4. The CDR3 runs 15 residues. Germline assignment: CDR1 SGHNT and CDR2 YENEEA. The CDR3 DNA is TGTGCCAGCAGCACGGGACTAGCGGAACAAGAGACCCAGTACTTC. Its translation: CASSTGLAEQETQYF.

V gene TRBV30 combines with J gene TRBJ1-2; D is perhaps TRBD1 (6 bases). The CDR3 extends over 14 amino acids. V lost 4 bases and J lost 2, with 14 bases in between. Per germline, CDR1 GTSNPN and CDR2 SVGIG (reference sequence). The CDR3: CAWIPQGLNYGYTF. The DNA for the CDR3 is TGTGCCTGGATACCCCAGGGGCTCAACTATGGCTACACCTTC.

The gene calls are TRBV7-9 and TRBJ2-7, with 7 bases matching TRBD1. Germline assignment: CDR1 SEHNR and CDR2 FQNEAQ (reference sequence). V shed 4 bases, J shed 2 bases, and the junction held 5 bases outside the gene matches. This CDR3 is 14 amino acids long. In DNA form, the CDR3 reads TGTGCCAGCAGCTACGGGACAGTTCCCTACGAGCAGTACTTC. This codes for CASSYGTVPYEQYF.